One TCR beta chain is described in this entry. The PCR was carried out with 60 Vbeta primers and 13 Jbeta primers. Assay used: immunoSEQ multiplex PCR; TCRdb lists only in-frame clones, some missing. Of 170,000 or so clones in the sample, 75% to 85% were seen once. The data derive from a study of cytomegalovirus exposure and HLA in healthy donors. The CDR3 contains 13 residues. From germline, CDR1 is MNHNS and CDR2 SASEGT. The V end was cut by 10 bases, the J end by 10 bases, with 17 bases between. Source material: PBMCs. The V gene is TRBV6-1, the J gene TRBJ1-6, with D possibly TRBD1 on 6 matching bases. This clonotype was obtained from a man aged 25 to 45 in good health and CMV-seropositive. The CDR3 loop is CATLRGGLSPLHF. The DNA of the CDR3 is TGTGCCACCCTTCGGGGGGGCTTATCACCCCTCCACTTT.